This is a list of T cell receptor beta chains from one sample in a study of tumor and adjacent non-tumor tissue in lung cancer. TCRdb reprocessed the multiplex PCR reads with MiXCR, giving one entry per CDR3 protein. In the table there are tens of thousands of distinct CDR3 sequences, around four fifths of which are singletons. The sequencing sample was made of lung tumor tissue. All receptors come from a woman aged 45-65 years with non-small cell lung cancer. Both conserved end residues are part of each CDR3. D genes are given only for firm matches. Only some rows state a clone size, as once, few, many or a class for expanded clones.

v_call,d_call,clone_size,j_call,cdr3_aa,cdr3_nt
TRBV28,.,once,TRBJ2-1,CATDNPFYRSSSHNEQFF,TGCGCCACCGATAACCCCTTCTACCGTTCAAGCTCCCACAATGAGCAGTTCTTC
TRBV14,.,.,TRBJ1-2,CASSDGGDYVYTF,TGTGCCAGTAGCGACGGGGGGGACTATGTCTACACCTTC
TRBV6-5,.,.,TRBJ1-2,CASNISQGGNGYTF,TGTGCCAGCAATATTTCCCAGGGAGGAAACGGCTACACCTTC
TRBV25-1,TRBD1,few,TRBJ2-5,CASSSGTGVQETQYF,TGTGCCAGCAGTTCCGGGACAGGGGTTCAAGAGACCCAGTACTTC
TRBV12-3/TRBV12-4,.,.,TRBJ2-5,CASRHPEGAHTQYF,TGTGCCAGCAGACACCCTGAAGGGGCGCATACCCAGTACTTC
TRBV5-1,TRBD2,.,TRBJ2-1,CASSLAPWTSGNNEQFF,TGCGCCAGCAGCTTGGCCCCGTGGACTAGCGGGAATAATGAGCAGTTCTTC
TRBV10-3,.,once,TRBJ2-7,CAVGGARQGGSEQYF,TGTGCCGTCGGCGGAGCGAGACAGGGAGGTTCCGAACAGTACTTC
TRBV7-2,.,.,TRBJ1-3,CASNLESATFSGNTIYF,TGTGCCAGCAACTTAGAATCTGCCACCTTCTCTGGAAACACCATATATTTT
TRBV12-3/TRBV12-4,TRBD2,.,TRBJ2-2,CASSIAGANTEELFF,TGTGCCAGTAGTATAGCGGGCGCGAACACCGAGGAGCTGTTTTTT
TRBV5-1,.,few,TRBJ2-1,CASSLEGFSHNEQFF,TGCGCCAGCAGCTTGGAAGGGTTTAGTCACAATGAGCAGTTCTTC
TRBV4-1,.,.,TRBJ2-2,CASRQTSASATGELFF,TGCGCCAGCAGGCAAACCTCCGCTAGCGCCACTGGGGAGCTGTTTTTT
TRBV11-2,.,.,TRBJ2-1,CASRIGSADNEQFF,TGTGCCAGCAGGATTGGCAGTGCCGACAATGAACAGTTCTTC
TRBV5-1,.,.,TRBJ2-6,CASSLCPHSGTNVLTF,TGCGCCAGCAGCTTGTGCCCCCACTCTGGGACCAACGTCCTGACTTTC
TRBV12-3/TRBV12-4,.,.,TRBJ2-3,CVSSIGTPDTQYF,TGTGTAAGCAGCATCGGGACTCCAGATACGCAGTATTTT
TRBV6-2/TRBV6-3,.,.,TRBJ2-1,CASSYIREVDEQFF,TGTGCCAGCAGTTACATAAGGGAGGTGGACGAGCAGTTCTTT
TRBV10-2,.,.,TRBJ2-3,CASSGGEARGTDALYF,TGCGCCAGCAGCGGAGGGGAGGCCCGGGGCACAGATGCGCTGTATTTT
TRBV20-1,.,.,TRBJ2-1,CSAPPSPISGGNEQFF,TGCAGTGCTCCCCCTTCCCCTATTAGCGGCGGGAATGAACAGTTCTTC
TRBV10-3,TRBD2,.,TRBJ2-1,CAISESGTSVFNEQFF,TGTGCCATCAGTGAGTCAGGGACTAGCGTGTTTAATGAGCAGTTCTTC
TRBV6-1,.,.,TRBJ1-4,CASSEARGTGYEKLFF,TGTGCCAGTAGTGAAGCGAGGGGGACTGGTTATGAAAAACTGTTTTTT
TRBV6-2/TRBV6-3,.,.,TRBJ2-2,CVSSAGSVTANAGELFF,TGTGTCAGCAGTGCAGGCTCCGTGACGGCGAACGCCGGGGAGCTGTTTTTT
TRBV6-5,.,once,TRBJ2-1,CANSYNRGREQFF,TGTGCCAACAGTTACAATAGGGGCCGTGAGCAGTTCTTC
TRBV20-1,.,.,TRBJ2-6,CSTSTRDGASVLTF,TGCAGTACTAGTACCCGGGATGGGGCCAGCGTCCTGACTTTC
TRBV20-1,.,few,TRBJ2-2,CSVVGGSTGELLF,TGCAGTGTTGTTGGTGGGAGCACCGGGGAGCTGCTTTTT
TRBV6-1,.,.,TRBJ1-1,CASGKGWGTSDIEAFF,TGTGCCAGCGGCAAAGGCTGGGGTACCTCGGACATTGAAGCTTTCTTT
TRBV6-5,.,.,TRBJ2-7,CASSYPGIGGYEQYF,TGTGCCAGCAGTTACCCAGGGATAGGGGGTTACGAGCAGTACTTC
TRBV4-1,TRBD2,.,TRBJ2-7,CAISQDWVTSGNREQYF,TGCGCCATCAGCCAAGATTGGGTGACTAGCGGGAATAGAGAGCAGTACTTC
TRBV11-3,TRBD2,.,TRBJ2-2,CASSLAGGTEKLFF,TGTGCCAGCAGCTTAGCGGGGGGTACCGAGAAGCTGTTCTTT
TRBV29-1,.,.,TRBJ2-3,CSVVDAYTNRQYF,TGCAGCGTTGTCGATGCCTACACAAATAGGCAGTATTTT
TRBV30,.,many,TRBJ1-1,CAWSGAGGHTEAFF,TGTGCCTGGAGTGGGGCTGGTGGACACACTGAAGCTTTCTTT
TRBV6-5,.,once,TRBJ1-5,CASSFPNRPQHF,TGTGCCAGCAGTTTCCCCAATCGACCCCAGCATTTT
TRBV5-4,TRBD2,.,TRBJ2-5,CASGLGREPAWTQSF,TGTGCCAGCGGCTTGGGGAGGGAGCCCGCCTGGACCCAGTCCTTC